Sequencing of this TCR beta chain was carried out in a study of T cells after yellow fever vaccination. Study findings and constraints: Sorted repertoires could include abundant contaminating clonotypes from bulk cells.

This clonotype was counted a few times. Its specificity is unknown. There are 14 residues in the CDR3. The ends were cut back, 5 bases at V and 4 bases at J, with 15 bases in the middle. Germline-derived CDR1 and CDR2 are SGHRS and YFSETQ. TCRdb re-called the 5' RACE reads through MiXCR, storing one row per CDR3 protein. The top ten hold around 0.55% of the sample, which has about 260,000 distinct CDR3 sequences, 10% to 15% seen once. This sequence was found in a man under 40 who received the YFV17D yellow fever vaccine. The sequences come from CD4+ T cells sorted from PBMCs, collected 45 days after the yellow fever booster vaccination. The rearrangement links TRBV5-1 to TRBJ1-1; no reliable D call. CDR3 region: CASRAGPQATEAFF. In DNA form, the CDR3 reads TGCGCCAGCAGGGCCGGGCCCCAGGCCACTGAAGCTTTCTTT.